This TCR beta chain was captured by sequencing in a study of beta chain features in type 1 diabetes. Study-wide results and limits: Relative to healthy donors, patients appeared to have naive, central memory and Treg TCRB repertoires that were more similar.

Every bit of the isolated RNA underwent reverse transcription, so sequencing read expressed TCRB transcripts. The repertoire was sequenced with immunoSEQ multiplex PCR; TCRdb's copy has only in-frame clones and lacks some. The sample gives approximately 110,000 clones, roughly 43% of which show up once; roughly 0.064% is in the top ten. Sorting produced populations that all topped 95% purity. This CDR3 is 13 amino acids long. V shed 5 bases, J shed 3 bases, and the junction held 3 bases outside the gene matches. Germline CDR1 GTSNPN, CDR2 SVGIG (reference sequence). Concerning this clone: What it binds is unknown.

The rearrangement uses TRBV30 and TRBJ1-5, with 8 nucleotides matching TRBD1. Sample: stem cell memory CD4+ T cells from blood. This sequence originates from a woman aged 18-29 years in good health. The CDR3 loop is CAWATGVNQPQHF. The CDR3 DNA follows: TGTGCCTGGGCGACAGGGGTCAATCAGCCCCAGCATTTT.